Listed here are 8 T cell receptor beta chains from one sample, sequenced in a study of Ad26.COV2.S vaccination and SARS-CoV-2 variants. Clones were read by immunoSEQ multiplex PCR, and TCRdb kept only the in-frame ones, dropping some. The sample has approximately 500,000 clones, 87% seen once. The treatment is: roughly 20 received Ad26.COV2.S at low or high dose, single or two shots; about five received placebo; per-sample allocation not given. Samples came from day 63 after the first vaccine or placebo injection. The material sequenced was peripheral blood, taken in a trial of Ad26.COV2.S vaccine versus placebo. These receptors were taken from a person aged 18-65 years who received the Ad26.COV2.S COVID-19 vaccine or a placebo.

Of note for this clone: Different DNA sequences within this sample yield the same CDR3. This sequence joins TRBV28 and TRBJ1-5; D may be TRBD1 (5 bases). Germline CDR1 MDHEN, CDR2 SYDVKM. The V and J ends lost 8 bases and 1 base respectively, with 6 bases between them. The CDR3 contains 12 residues. The CDR3: CASRDSNQPQHF. CDR3 nucleotides: TGTGCCAGCCGGGACAGCAATCAGCCCCAGCATTTT.

The V gene is TRBV19, the J gene TRBJ1-5, with D perhaps TRBD1 (5 bases). V lost 4 bases, J lost 3 bases, and 10 bases lay in between. The germline CDR1 and CDR2 sequences are LNHDA and SQIVND (reference sequence). The CDR3 is made up of 14 amino acids. As DNA, the CDR3 is TGTGCCAGTAGTACCGGACACATCAATCAGCCCCAGCATTTT. Amino acids: CASSTGHINQPQHF.

This chain uses TRBV18 with TRBJ2-1; the match to TRBD1 covers 7 bases. V lost 5 bases and J lost 5; bases outside the gene matches: 9. Per germline, CDR1 KGHSH and CDR2 LQKENI. This CDR3 is 15 amino acids long. CDR3 in DNA: TGTGCCAGCTCAACAGGTTGGGACAGCAACAATGAGCAGTTCTTC. Translated: CASSTGWDSNNEQFF.

J is TRBJ1-2 and V is TRBV6-2 or TRBV6-3, with TRBD1 matching 9 bases. With 2 bases clipped from V and 6 bases from J, the junction kept 4 bases outside the gene matches. The CDR3 has 14 amino acids. CDR1 and CDR2 from the germline V gene are MNHEY and SVGEGT. The CDR3 DNA sequence: TGTGCCAGCAGTTACCCCGGGACAGGGAATGGCTACACCTTC. The encoded protein is CASSYPGTGNGYTF.

The chain recombines TRBV2 with TRBJ2-7; TRBD2 matches 9 bases. CDR3 size: 14 residues. Losses at the gene ends were 6 bases for V and 7 bases for J; bases not matched to a gene: 10. The V gene's germline CDR1 is SNHLY and CDR2 FYNNEI. Written as DNA, the CDR3 is TGTGCCAGCAGGACTGCGGGAGGGCCGGGTGAGCAGTACTTC. Its translation: CASRTAGGPGEQYF. Using reference TRBV2 and TRBJ2-7 for the parts outside the CDR3, the full variable domain is EPEVTQTPSHQVTQMGQEVILRCVPISNHLYFYWYRQILGQKVEFLVSFYNNEISEKSEIFDDQFSVERPDGSNFTLKIRSTKLEDSAMYFCASRTAGGPGEQYFGPGTRLTVT.

This clone was seen a handful of times. V and J are TRBV7-2 and TRBJ1-2, with a tentative D call TRBD1 (6 bases). CDR3 length equals 15 residues. Trimming took off 5 bases at V and 4 bases at J, with 17 bases between the two ends. Germline V gives CDR1 SGHTA, CDR2 FQGNSA. CDR3 protein: CASSTQGPAGYGYTF. The CDR3 region has the DNA TGTGCCAGCAGCACACAGGGCCCGGCGGGCTATGGCTACACCTTC.

This clone is a singleton in its sample. The chain uses TRBV7-9 and TRBJ1-5; D is unclear. There are 14 residues in the CDR3. Germline loops: CDR1 SEHNR, CDR2 FQNEAQ (reference sequence). Deletions cut 1 base from V and 1 base from J, with 5 bases between. The CDR3 DNA reads TGTGCCAGCAGCTTAGGAGTCAGCAATCAGCCCCAGCATTTT. This encodes CASSLGVSNQPQHF.

CDR3 sequence: CASSQGLGGQPQHF. DNA for the CDR3: TGCGCCAGCAGCCAAGGGCTAGGGGGACAGCCCCAGCATTTT. The chain uses TRBV4-3 and TRBJ1-5; D perhaps matches TRBD1 (6 bases). Trimming took off 1 base at V and 7 bases at J, with 11 bases between the two ends. CDR1 is LGHNA, CDR2 YSLEER, per germline. This CDR3 spans 14 amino acids.